This is a list of T cell receptor beta chains from one sample in a study of CD8+CD57+ T cells in acquired aplastic anemia. Each CDR3 protein is one row after TCRdb ran MiXCR on the reads. The top ten clones hold 15% to 20% of a sample with some 190,000 distinct CDR3 sequences, around half of them seen once. The source material was sorted CD4+, CD8+, or CD8+CD57+ T cells (not recorded which) from PBMCs. These TCRs come from a human donor in good health, serving as a control. CDR3s include the opening cysteine and the closing phenylalanine or tryptophan. The D gene is left open where the match is weak. Expanded clones get a size class; other rows say once, few or many, or leave the size out.

>TRBJ1-4|-|TRBV10-3|TRBD1
TGTGCCAGCAGCTCTGGGACAGGGGGAAAACTGTTTTTT
CASSSGTGGKLFF
>TRBJ1-2|many|TRBV9|TRBD1
TGTGCCAGCAGCAGGGGACAGGGGGCATCCTATGGCTACACCTTC
CASSRGQGASYGYTF
>TRBJ1-5|many|TRBV20-1|TRBD1
TGCAGTGCTGTAGGGGGGACAGGGGTCCAGCCCCAGCATTTT
CSAVGGTGVQPQHF
>TRBJ2-7|-|TRBV7-6|-
TGTGCCAGCAGCTTCATCGGGTACGAGCAGTACTTC
CASSFIGYEQYF
>TRBJ2-7|many|TRBV7-6|TRBD2
TGTGCCAGCAGCGAGCGGGGCACAGCCTACTACGAGCAGTACTTC
CASSERGTAYYEQYF
>TRBJ2-5|many|TRBV5-1|-
TGCGCCAGCCGCCTCGAGGAGACCCAGTACTTC
CASRLEETQYF
>TRBJ2-1|-|TRBV9|TRBD2
TGTGCCAGCAGCGTAGACGGGGGGGGACACAATGAGCAGTTCTTC
CASSVDGGGHNEQFF
>TRBJ2-1|many|TRBV20-1|TRBD2
TGCAGTGCTAGCAAGGGACTATCGCTATACAATGAGCAGTTCTTC
CSASKGLSLYNEQFF
>TRBJ1-6|-|TRBV6-1|-
TGTGCCAGCAGCCCCTCCAGGGCCTTACGCTCACCCCTCCACTTT
CASSPSRALRSPLHF
>TRBJ2-7|-|TRBV2|-
TGTGCCAGCAGTTATAGGAGGGGGCAGGTTGGCTACGAGCAGTACTTC
CASSYRRGQVGYEQYF
>TRBJ1-4|-|TRBV7-2|-
TGTGCCAGTAGTATAAGGACCGGGCATGAAAAACTGTTTTTT
CASSIRTGHEKLFF
>TRBJ1-2|-|TRBV7-9|-
TGTGCCAGCAGCTTAGTGGGTGGTGGCTACACCTTC
CASSLVGGGYTF
>TRBJ1-4|many|TRBV7-6|TRBD1
TGTGCCAGCAGCTTAGGAGGGGGCGAGGAAAAACTGTTTTTT
CASSLGGGEEKLFF
>TRBJ2-5|-|TRBV2|-
TGTGCCAGCAGTGGGTACGGGGGAGAGACCCAGTACTTC
CASSGYGGETQYF
>TRBJ2-7|few|TRBV2|-
TGTGCCAGCAGGGGCGGAACATACGAGCAGTACTTC
CASRGGTYEQYF
>TRBJ2-5|many|TRBV4-1|TRBD2
TGCGCCAGCAGCCAAACTAGCGGGGGAATGGAGACCCAGTACTTC
CASSQTSGGMETQYF
>TRBJ2-5|-|TRBV10-3|TRBD2
TGTGCCAGCAGTCAACCGGGACTAGCGGGGGGCGGGACGAAGACCCAGTACTTC
CASSQPGLAGGGTKTQYF